A selection of T cell receptor beta chains follows, all from one sample in a study of cytomegalovirus exposure and HLA in healthy donors. Clones were read by immunoSEQ multiplex PCR, and TCRdb kept only the in-frame ones, dropping some. In the table there are roughly 100,000 clones, 75% to 85% of which are singletons. Sequencing was carried out using PBMCs. The source of these receptors is a man in his forties or fifties in good health and CMV-seronegative. CDR3s include the opening cysteine and the closing phenylalanine or tryptophan. A D gene is named only where the DNA matches it firmly. Rows may omit the clone size; those that give it use once, few, many or a size class.

>TRBJ1-2|.|.|TRBV5-1
TGCGCCAGCAGCCCTAACGGTAGACAAGAGTACTATGGCTACACCTTC
CASSPNGRQEYYGYTF
>TRBJ2-3|.|TRBD2|TRBV7-3
TGTGCCAGCAGGGGGGGGGTGGCAGGGATAGATACGCAGTATTTT
CASRGGVAGIDTQYF
>TRBJ2-5|.|.|TRBV10-2
TGCGCCAGCAGAGCAACTCAGGGGACGGGCGGGGGTGAGACCCAGTACTTC
CASRATQGTGGGETQYF
>TRBJ2-2|few|.|TRBV7-9
TGTGCCAGCAGCACCAAAAGGGGCCACGGGGAGCTGTTTTTT
CASSTKRGHGELFF
>TRBJ1-5|.|.|TRBV2
TGTGCCAGCAGTCCTAGCACTACCGTCAATCAGCCCCAGCATTTT
CASSPSTTVNQPQHF
>TRBJ1-6|.|.|TRBV4-1
TGCGCCAGCAGTGCCGGGACACCTTTAGGGAATTCACCCCTCCACTTT
CASSAGTPLGNSPLHF
>TRBJ1-2|few|.|TRBV4-2
TGTGCCAGCAGCTTCCAAGGGAGCTATGGCTACACCTTC
CASSFQGSYGYTF
>TRBJ1-6|.|TRBD1|TRBV7-2
TGTGCCAGCAGGCCGACCGGGACAGGGTGGAATTCACCCCTCCACTTT
CASRPTGTGWNSPLHF
>TRBJ2-1|once|TRBD2|TRBV7-3
TGTGCCAGCAGCTTCGGTCCTAGCGGGGGGGGATACAATGAGCAGTTCTTC
CASSFGPSGGGYNEQFF
>TRBJ2-5|once|.|TRBV5-5
TGTGCCAGCAGCTTGGTGTCCTATCCTCAAGAGACCCAGTACTTC
CASSLVSYPQETQYF
>TRBJ2-1|.|TRBD2|TRBV12-5
TGTGCTAGTGGTTTGGCTAGCGGGGGCCACAATGAGCAGTTCTTC
CASGLASGGHNEQFF
>TRBJ2-1|.|TRBD1|TRBV6-6
TGTGCCAGCAGTCCGTCGACAGGGGGGAACAATGAGCAGTTCTTC
CASSPSTGGNNEQFF
>TRBJ1-6|once|.|TRBV6-5
TGTGCCAGCAGTTCCCCTGGGACTGAAAATTCACCCCTCCACTTT
CASSSPGTENSPLHF
>TRBJ2-2|.|TRBD1|TRBV29-1
TGCAGCGCCTCGGACAGGGGTAGGGGCGGGGAGCTGTTTTTT
CSASDRGRGGELFF
>TRBJ1-5|.|.|TRBV27
TGTGCCAGCAGTTTAGGCGGGCCTTTTAGCAATCAGCCCCAGCATTTT
CASSLGGPFSNQPQHF
>TRBJ1-3|.|.|TRBV6-5
TGTGCCAGCAGCCCCGGGGGGGAGACTGGAAACACCATATATTTT
CASSPGGETGNTIYF
>TRBJ1-1|.|TRBD1|TRBV5-4
TGTGCCAGCAGCAACAACAGGGGATCAATTCCGGCTTTCTTT
CASSNNRGSIPAFF
>TRBJ2-3|.|.|TRBV4-3
TGCGCCAGCAGCCAAGATTACTTCACAGATACGCAGTATTTT
CASSQDYFTDTQYF
>TRBJ1-1|.|TRBD1|TRBV19
TGTGCCAGTAGTGGGGACAGGGTTATTTGGGGCGCTTTCTTT
CASSGDRVIWGAFF
>TRBJ2-7|.|.|TRBV5-1
TGCGCCAGCAGCTTGGAGCTGTACTCCTACGAGCAGTACTTC
CASSLELYSYEQYF
>TRBJ1-1|.|TRBD1|TRBV7-9
TGTGCCAGCAGCTTCACCGGGACAGGCGCCTTTCTGGAAGCTTTCTTT
CASSFTGTGAFLEAFF
>TRBJ2-1|once|.|TRBV6-1
TGTGCCAGCAGTGGGATACAGGTTCCTGAGCAGTTCTTC
CASSGIQVPEQFF
>TRBJ2-5|.|.|TRBV4-3
TGCGCCAGCAGCCAAGACAGGGGAGAGACCCAGTACTTC
CASSQDRGETQYF
>TRBJ2-3|once|.|TRBV21-1
TGTGCCAGCAGCAAACGATCGGGGGGACCTAGCACAGATACGCAGTATTTT
CASSKRSGGPSTDTQYF
>TRBJ1-3|.|.|TRBV5-4
TGTGCCAGCACACAGGGACCCGGAAACACCATATATTTT
CASTQGPGNTIYF
>TRBJ1-4|.|.|TRBV7-2
TGTGCCAGCAGCTTACAGGATGAAAAACTGTTTTTT
CASSLQDEKLFF
>TRBJ2-5|.|TRBD1|TRBV5-1
TGCGCCAGCAGCTTAGACAGGGGCGGGGAGACCCAGTACTTC
CASSLDRGGETQYF
>TRBJ2-7|few|TRBD2|TRBV10-2
TGCGCCAGCAGTGGATTAGCGGGGAGCTACGAGCAGTACTTC
CASSGLAGSYEQYF